A selection of T cell receptor beta chains follows, all from one sample in a study of blood T cell repertoires in COVID-19. The assay was immunoSEQ multiplex PCR, and TCRdb's table has in-frame clones only and misses some. The repertoire consists of a few hundred thousand clones, with around nine tenths occurring once and the leading ten covering roughly a tenth. The sequenced material came from peripheral blood. The receptors were gathered from a woman in her 70s with COVID-19, enrolled during active disease. The CDR3 runs from the conserved cysteine through the conserved F or W. The order of the fields is V gene, J gene, clone size, D gene, CDR3 DNA, CDR3 protein. A D gene is named only where the DNA matches it firmly. For some rows the clone size is stated as once, few or many, or as a class when expanded; others skip it.

TRBV29-1,TRBJ2-1,.,TRBD2,TGCAGCGTAGTACCGGGACTAGCGGACTACAATGAGCAGTTCTTC,CSVVPGLADYNEQFF
TRBV19,TRBJ2-2,.,TRBD1,TGTGCCAGTAGTACTACCGGGACAGGGACCGGGGAGCTGTTTTTT,CASSTTGTGTGELFF
TRBV2,TRBJ1-2,.,TRBD1,TGTGCCAGCAGTGAAGGGTGGACAGGGGACTATGGCTACACCTTC,CASSEGWTGDYGYTF
TRBV28,TRBJ2-5,.,TRBD2,TGTGCTTCCCGGGGGGGCGGGACCCAGTACTTC,CASRGGGTQYF
TRBV21-1,TRBJ1-1,.,.,TGTAGCCGCGTTATGAACACTGAAGCTTTCTTT,CSRVMNTEAFF
TRBV5-1,TRBJ2-1,.,.,TGCGCCAGCAGCTTGATGGGGGGAGATGAGCAGTTCTTC,CASSLMGGDEQFF
TRBV29-1,TRBJ2-3,.,TRBD1,TGCAGCTTTGCGGGACAGGGGATCACAGATACGCAGTATTTT,CSFAGQGITDTQYF
TRBV6-5,TRBJ2-7,.,.,TGTGCCAGCAACCCTGGGGCAGTGGTCTACGAGCAGTACTTC,CASNPGAVVYEQYF
TRBV5-6,TRBJ2-7,few,.,TGTGCCAGCAGCTTTGTAACAAGCGGATACGAGCAGTACTTC,CASSFVTSGYEQYF
TRBV30,TRBJ1-2,.,TRBD1,TGTGCCTGGAGTGTACCCCGGACAGGGGGCGGCTATGGCTACACCTTC,CAWSVPRTGGGYGYTF
TRBV5-4,TRBJ1-2,.,.,TGTGCCAGCAGTTTGTTGACAGGCGCTAACTATGGCTACACCTTC,CASSLLTGANYGYTF
TRBV7-3,TRBJ2-2,.,TRBD2,TGTGCCAGCAGCCCCCTAGCTAGCGGCACCGGGGAGCTGTTTTTT,CASSPLASGTGELFF
TRBV18,TRBJ1-6,.,TRBD1,TGTGCCAGCTCAAGGGACAGCTCCTATAATTCACCCCTCCACTTT,CASSRDSSYNSPLHF
TRBV7-9,TRBJ2-7,.,.,TGTGCCAGCAGCTTAGCGCTAGGGGCAGGTCCCACCTACGAGCAGTACTTC,CASSLALGAGPTYEQYF
TRBV19,TRBJ1-3,.,TRBD1,TGTGCCAGTACCACCGGACAGGTGGTTGACACCATATATTTT,CASTTGQVVDTIYF
TRBV9,TRBJ1-6,.,TRBD1,TGTGCCAGCGTCGAGGGGGCGCAGACTAATTCACCCCTCCACTTT,CASVEGAQTNSPLHF
TRBV6-2/TRBV6-3,TRBJ1-1,.,.,TGTGCCAGCAGTTACCTTAGAATTGGACTGCGAAGGGAAACTGAAGCTTTCTTT,CASSYLRIGLRRETEAFF
TRBV25-1,TRBJ1-6,.,.,TGTGCCAGCAGAAAGGGGCATGGCAATTCACCCCTCCACTTT,CASRKGHGNSPLHF
TRBV19,TRBJ1-1,.,TRBD1,TGTGCCAGTAGCATACTGGACAGGGGTGGTTTCACTGAAGCTTTCTTT,CASSILDRGGFTEAFF
TRBV6-6,TRBJ2-1,.,.,TGTGCCAGCAGTTACTCGACTAGCTACAATGAGCAGTTCTTC,CASSYSTSYNEQFF
TRBV7-9,TRBJ2-5,.,.,TGTGCCAGCAGCTTATCAGGGCCCGAGACCCAGTACTTC,CASSLSGPETQYF
TRBV5-4,TRBJ1-4,.,TRBD1,TGTGCCAGCAGCTTGACAGGGGGCGGGGAAAAACTGTTTTTT,CASSLTGGGEKLFF
TRBV7-9,TRBJ2-5,.,TRBD1,TGTGCCAGCAGCTTGTCCCCGGGACAGAGCTCCTTCAAAGGGACCCAGTACTTC,CASSLSPGQSSFKGTQYF
TRBV10-3,TRBJ1-1,.,TRBD1,TGTGCCATCAGTGCCCAGGGGGACACTGAAGCTTTCTTT,CAISAQGDTEAFF
TRBV5-1,TRBJ1-1,.,.,TGCGCCAGCAGCCGTAATCCAGGATACACTGAAGCTTTCTTT,CASSRNPGYTEAFF
TRBV27,TRBJ1-2,once,.,TGTGCCAGCAGAAAGAACTTTGGGGAGGGAATTTCTGGTGGCTACACCTTC,CASRKNFGEGISGGYTF
TRBV5-1,TRBJ2-1,.,TRBD2,TGCGCCAGCAGCCCCACTACTAGCGGGATTAGAGAGCAGTTCTTC,CASSPTTSGIREQFF
TRBV7-9,TRBJ1-4,.,.,TGTGCCAGCAGTCCCGACAGCCAAGCAACTAATGAAAAACTGTTTTTT,CASSPDSQATNEKLFF
TRBV28,TRBJ1-2,.,.,TGTGCCAGTGGCTCGAACTATGGCTACACCTTC,CASGSNYGYTF
TRBV15,TRBJ2-5,.,.,TGTGCCACCCGAGGCCTTTCAGAGACCCAGTACTTC,CATRGLSETQYF
TRBV9,TRBJ2-2,.,.,TGTGCCAGCAGCGTAGGTGGGATGCGGGTAAAGACCGGGGAGCTGTTTTTT,CASSVGGMRVKTGELFF
TRBV7-2,TRBJ2-1,.,TRBD2,TGTGCCAGCAGCTTGAGGCTAGCGGGAGTCAATGAGCAGTTCTTC,CASSLRLAGVNEQFF
TRBV29-1,TRBJ1-1,few,TRBD1,TGCAGCGGGTTGACAGGGGGGACTGAAGCTTTCTTT,CSGLTGGTEAFF
TRBV4-1,TRBJ2-7,.,TRBD1,TGCGCCAGCAGCCAACCCGGGACAGGGACTTACGAGCAGTACTTC,CASSQPGTGTYEQYF
TRBV2,TRBJ1-5,few,TRBD1,TGTGCCAGCAGGGGACAGGGTAGCAATCAGCCCCAGCATTTT,CASRGQGSNQPQHF
TRBV24-1,TRBJ1-2,.,.,TGTGCCACCAGTGACCGGGGATTTAACTATGGCTACACCTTC,CATSDRGFNYGYTF
TRBV2,TRBJ2-7,once,TRBD1,TGTGCCAGCAAGGGGACAGGGTACTACGAGCAGTACTTC,CASKGTGYYEQYF
TRBV4-1,TRBJ2-7,once,.,TGCGCCAGCAGCCGCTGGGTGGGAGGGGGTGACGAGCAGTACTTC,CASSRWVGGGDEQYF
TRBV19,TRBJ1-1,.,.,TGTGCCAGTAGTATGGCGGCGGGATCTAACACTGAAGCTTTCTTT,CASSMAAGSNTEAFF
TRBV11-2,TRBJ2-2,.,TRBD2,TGTGCCAGCAGCATGACTAGCGGAAACACCGGGGAGCTGTTTTTT,CASSMTSGNTGELFF
TRBV19,TRBJ2-7,.,TRBD1,TGTGCCAGTAGTATAGGTAGGGGGCGATCCTACGAGCAGTACTTC,CASSIGRGRSYEQYF
TRBV21-1,TRBJ1-5,.,.,TGTGCCATCAGGCGACCTCTTACCCTCCCTAAACAGGGCCGTATAGCTCTTAGCAATCAGCCCCAGCATTTT,CAIRRPLTLPKQGRIALSNQPQHF
TRBV6-5,TRBJ1-4,.,.,TGTGCCAGCAGTCGGACGGGAACCTTTAATGAAAAACTGTTTTTT,CASSRTGTFNEKLFF
TRBV2,TRBJ1-3,.,TRBD1,TGTGCCAGCGGTGGACAGGGTACTGGAAACACCATATATTTT,CASGGQGTGNTIYF
TRBV9,TRBJ1-3,.,TRBD1,TGTGCCAGCAGCGTCTTGGACAGGGCTGGAAACACCATATATTTT,CASSVLDRAGNTIYF
TRBV7-8,TRBJ2-5,.,.,TGTGCCAGCAGCTTAGGACAGCAAGAGACCCAGTACTTC,CASSLGQQETQYF
TRBV3-1/TRBV3-2,TRBJ2-2,.,.,TGTGCCAGCAGCCAACCCGGACGGGGGTATACCGGGGAGCTGTTTTTT,CASSQPGRGYTGELFF
TRBV2,TRBJ1-2,.,TRBD1,TGTGCCAGCAGAGGGACAGGGGGCGCGGATGGCTACACCTTC,CASRGTGGADGYTF
TRBV29-1,TRBJ2-1,.,.,TGCAGCGTTGTTACGGGGGAAGGAGAGCAGTTCTTC,CSVVTGEGEQFF
TRBV21-1,TRBJ1-2,.,.,TGTGCCAGCAGCAAAGGGATAGGGGCGGACTATGGCTACACCTTC,CASSKGIGADYGYTF
TRBV3-1/TRBV3-2,TRBJ1-4,.,.,TGTGCCAGCAGCCGCGGGGAAAAACTGTTTTTT,CASSRGEKLFF
TRBV3-1/TRBV3-2,TRBJ2-5,few,TRBD2,TGTGCCAGCAGCCAACGCGGGAGGGGGGAGACCCAGTACTTC,CASSQRGRGETQYF
TRBV19,TRBJ1-6,.,TRBD1,TGTGCCAGTAGGCGGGGACAGGAGAATTCACCCCTCCACTTT,CASRRGQENSPLHF